This T cell receptor (beta chain) was obtained from a study of T cells in Graves' hyperthyroidism and ophthalmopathy. Study-wide points: Within blood appeared most thyroid clonotypes that had expanded above 0.001.

V trimming: 11 bases; J trimming: 5 bases; junction bases outside the gene matches: 15. CDR1 SNHLY and CDR2 FYNNEI come from the germline V gene. The CDR3 is 14 residues long. For Graves' hyperthyroidism to be stable, ophthalmopathy could not progress within 18 months. This clonotype occurred a few times. What it recognizes is unknown. TCR beta CDR3 sequences were amplified from RNA transcripts. A set of HTBI primers served as the primers for a first-round RT-PCR of the TCR CDR3. TCRdb analysed the multiplex PCR reads with MiXCR anew, one entry per CDR3 protein. The table has around 440,000 distinct CDR3 sequences, around a sixth seen once.

The sequenced material came from blood. The clonotype originates from a woman aged 18 to 35 with Graves' hyperthyroidism. This chain links TRBV2 with TRBJ2-7, with TRBD2 identical over 7 bases. The CDR3 DNA reads as TGTGCCTCCCGGGGGGATAGGATCAGTGACGAGCAGTACTTC. As protein: CASRGDRISDEQYF.